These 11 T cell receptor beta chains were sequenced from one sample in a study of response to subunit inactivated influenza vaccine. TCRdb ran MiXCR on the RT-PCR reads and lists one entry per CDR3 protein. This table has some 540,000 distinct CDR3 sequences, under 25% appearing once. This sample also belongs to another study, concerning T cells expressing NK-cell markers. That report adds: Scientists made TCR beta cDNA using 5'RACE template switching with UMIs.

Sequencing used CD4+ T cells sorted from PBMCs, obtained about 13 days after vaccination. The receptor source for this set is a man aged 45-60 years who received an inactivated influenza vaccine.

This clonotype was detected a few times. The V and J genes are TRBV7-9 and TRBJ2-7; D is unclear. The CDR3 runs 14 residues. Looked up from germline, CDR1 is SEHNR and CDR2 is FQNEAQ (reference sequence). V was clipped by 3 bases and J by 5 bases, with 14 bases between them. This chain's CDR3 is CASSLSLSTDEQYF. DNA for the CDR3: TGTGCCAGCAGCTTGAGCCTCAGCACGGACGAGCAGTACTTC.

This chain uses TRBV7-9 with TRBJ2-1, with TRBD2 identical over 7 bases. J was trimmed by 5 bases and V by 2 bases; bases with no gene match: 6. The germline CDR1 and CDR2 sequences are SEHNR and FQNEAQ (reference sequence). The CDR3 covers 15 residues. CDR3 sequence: CASSLRGRANNEQFF. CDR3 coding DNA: TGTGCCAGCAGCTTACGGGGGAGGGCTAACAATGAGCAGTTCTTC.

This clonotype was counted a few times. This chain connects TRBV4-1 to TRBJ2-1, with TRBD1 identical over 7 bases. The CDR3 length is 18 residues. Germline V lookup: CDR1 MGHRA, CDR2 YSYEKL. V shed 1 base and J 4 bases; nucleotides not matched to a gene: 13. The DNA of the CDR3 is TGCGCCAGCAGCCAAGTGGTGGCCCCGGGACAGTTGTACAATGAGCAGTTCTTC. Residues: CASSQVVAPGQLYNEQFF.

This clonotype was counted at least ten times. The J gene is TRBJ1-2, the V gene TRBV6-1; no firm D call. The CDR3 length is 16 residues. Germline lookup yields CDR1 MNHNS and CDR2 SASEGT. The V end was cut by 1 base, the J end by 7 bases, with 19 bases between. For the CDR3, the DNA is TGTGCCAGCAGTGAAGGGAGGGTCAGTTGGAGTAGTGGCTACACCTTC. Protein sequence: CASSEGRVSWSSGYTF.

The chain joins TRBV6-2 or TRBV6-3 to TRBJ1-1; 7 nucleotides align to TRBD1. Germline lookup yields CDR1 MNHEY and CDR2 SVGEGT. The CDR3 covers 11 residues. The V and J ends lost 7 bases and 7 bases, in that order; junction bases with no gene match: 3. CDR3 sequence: CASNQGVEAFF. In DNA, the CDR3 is TGTGCCAGCAACCAGGGGGTTGAAGCTTTCTTT.

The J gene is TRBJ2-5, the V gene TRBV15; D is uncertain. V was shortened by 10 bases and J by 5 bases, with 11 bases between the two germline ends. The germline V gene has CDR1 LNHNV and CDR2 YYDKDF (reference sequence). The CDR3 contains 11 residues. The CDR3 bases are TGTGCCATCCTCTATCGGGAGACCCAGTACTTC. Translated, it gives CAILYRETQYF.

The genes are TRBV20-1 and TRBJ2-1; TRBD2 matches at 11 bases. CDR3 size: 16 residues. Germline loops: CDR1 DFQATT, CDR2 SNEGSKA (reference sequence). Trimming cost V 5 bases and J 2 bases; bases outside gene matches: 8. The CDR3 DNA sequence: TGCAGTGCTCGACTAGCGGGAAGTGGAGCCTACAATGAGCAGTTCTTC. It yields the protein CSARLAGSGAYNEQFF.

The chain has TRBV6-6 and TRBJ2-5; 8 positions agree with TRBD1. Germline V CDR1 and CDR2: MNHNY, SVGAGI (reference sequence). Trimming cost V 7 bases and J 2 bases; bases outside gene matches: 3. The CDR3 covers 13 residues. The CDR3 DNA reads TGTGCCAGCAAGACAGGGGCTCAAGAGACCCAGTACTTC. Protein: CASKTGAQETQYF.

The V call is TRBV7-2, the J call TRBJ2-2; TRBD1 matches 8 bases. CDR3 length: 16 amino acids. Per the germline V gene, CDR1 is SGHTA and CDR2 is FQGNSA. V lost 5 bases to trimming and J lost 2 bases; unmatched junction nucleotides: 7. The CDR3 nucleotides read TGTGCCAGCAGCGTTTGGGGGACAGGAAACACCGGGGAGCTGTTTTTT. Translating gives CASSVWGTGNTGELFF.

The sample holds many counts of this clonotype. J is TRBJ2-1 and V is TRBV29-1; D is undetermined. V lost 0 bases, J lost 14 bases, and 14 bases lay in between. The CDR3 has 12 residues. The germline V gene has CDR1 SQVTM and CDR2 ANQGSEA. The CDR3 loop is CSVEDLIVSKFF. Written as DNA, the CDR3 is TGCAGCGTTGAAGATCTGATAGTTTCAAAGTTCTTC.

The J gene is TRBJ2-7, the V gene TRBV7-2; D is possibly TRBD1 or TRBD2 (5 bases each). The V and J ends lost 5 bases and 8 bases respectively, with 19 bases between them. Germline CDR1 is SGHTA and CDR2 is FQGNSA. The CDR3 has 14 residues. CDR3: CASSPSGRRLKQYF. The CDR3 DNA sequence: TGTGCCAGCAGCCCATCGGGACGGCGGTTGAAGCAGTACTTC.